A selection of T cell receptor beta chains follows, all from one sample in a study of T cells after yellow fever vaccination. A single record per CDR3 protein comes from TCRdb applying MiXCR to the 5' RACE reads. Seen here are 500,000 to 650,000 distinct CDR3 sequences, around an eighth observed once, and the top ten hold more than 13%. Specimen: PBMCs, collected on the day of the yellow fever booster vaccination. All receptors come from a man aged 30-40 years who received the YFV17D yellow fever vaccine. Each CDR3 is given with its conserved first and last residue. Each record gives: J gene, clone size, D gene, V gene, CDR3 protein, CDR3 DNA. A D gene is named only where the DNA matches it firmly. Some rows mark clone size as missing; the rest say once, few, many or name a class of expanded clone.

j_gene: TRBJ2-3
abundance: many
d_gene: TRBD2
v_gene: TRBV7-8
CDR3aa: CASSSLAGTSGRRSSNTQYF
CDR3nt: TGTGCCAGCAGCTCCCTGGCCGGGACTAGCGGGAGGAGAAGTTCAAATACGCAGTATTTT

j_gene: TRBJ2-4
abundance: few
d_gene: .
v_gene: TRBV7-2
CDR3aa: CASSLDLTLAKNIQYF
CDR3nt: TGTGCCAGCAGCTTAGACTTGACTCTAGCCAAAAACATTCAGTACTTC

j_gene: TRBJ2-7
abundance: .
d_gene: .
v_gene: TRBV5-1
CDR3aa: CASSLGQGIHEQYF
CDR3nt: TGCGCCAGCAGCTTGGGGCAGGGAATTCACGAGCAGTACTTC

j_gene: TRBJ2-5
abundance: .
d_gene: .
v_gene: TRBV25-1
CDR3aa: CASSEFTGTKETQYF
CDR3nt: TGTGCCAGCAGTGAGTTCACCGGGACCAAAGAGACCCAGTACTTC

j_gene: TRBJ2-1
abundance: few
d_gene: .
v_gene: TRBV11-2
CDR3aa: CASKIGNEQFF
CDR3nt: TGTGCCAGCAAGATCGGTAATGAGCAGTTCTTC

j_gene: TRBJ2-5
abundance: .
d_gene: .
v_gene: TRBV6-6
CDR3aa: CASNLQRQETQYF
CDR3nt: TGTGCCAGCAACCTACAGAGACAAGAGACCCAGTACTTC

j_gene: TRBJ2-1
abundance: few
d_gene: .
v_gene: TRBV5-6
CDR3aa: CASSGRRGTVSYNEQFF
CDR3nt: TGTGCCAGCAGCGGAAGGAGAGGGACGGTCTCCTACAATGAGCAGTTCTTC

j_gene: TRBJ2-3
abundance: few
d_gene: TRBD2
v_gene: TRBV10-3
CDR3aa: CAISEGGSGRMRGTQYF
CDR3nt: TGTGCCATCAGTGAGGGAGGGAGCGGGAGGATGCGTGGTACGCAGTATTTT

j_gene: TRBJ2-5
abundance: .
d_gene: .
v_gene: TRBV12-3/TRBV12-4
CDR3aa: CASSSSQGKETQYF
CDR3nt: TGTGCCAGCAGTAGTTCACAGGGAAAAGAGACCCAGTACTTC

j_gene: TRBJ1-2
abundance: .
d_gene: TRBD1
v_gene: TRBV20-1
CDR3aa: CSVLLRDRGFGYTF
CDR3nt: TGCAGTGTTTTACTCCGGGACAGAGGATTTGGCTACACCTTC

j_gene: TRBJ1-5
abundance: .
d_gene: .
v_gene: TRBV5-6
CDR3aa: CASSLRPQVRGNQPQHF
CDR3nt: TGTGCCAGCAGCTTGCGACCTCAGGTGAGGGGCAATCAGCCCCAGCATTTT

j_gene: TRBJ2-3
abundance: few
d_gene: TRBD2
v_gene: TRBV20-1
CDR3aa: CSAERVAGVGDTQYF
CDR3nt: TGCAGTGCCGAGCGGGTAGCGGGAGTTGGAGATACGCAGTATTTT

j_gene: TRBJ2-3
abundance: .
d_gene: .
v_gene: TRBV29-1
CDR3aa: CSVTPPGSTDTQYF
CDR3nt: TGCAGCGTTACCCCACCTGGGAGCACAGATACGCAGTATTTT

j_gene: TRBJ2-5
abundance: .
d_gene: .
v_gene: TRBV19
CDR3aa: CASSIRPKETQYF
CDR3nt: TGTGCCAGTAGTATACGACCTAAAGAGACCCAGTACTTC

j_gene: TRBJ2-2
abundance: .
d_gene: .
v_gene: TRBV21-1
CDR3aa: CASSTGTSGSAGELFF
CDR3nt: TGTGCCAGCAGCACCGGGACTAGCGGGAGCGCCGGGGAGCTGTTTTTT

j_gene: TRBJ2-7
abundance: .
d_gene: TRBD1
v_gene: TRBV7-9
CDR3aa: CASRNDRGGDEQYF
CDR3nt: TGTGCCAGCAGAAATGACAGGGGCGGAGACGAGCAGTACTTC

j_gene: TRBJ1-1
abundance: few
d_gene: .
v_gene: TRBV5-1
CDR3aa: CASSMTPLVGTEAFF
CDR3nt: TGCGCCAGCAGCATGACCCCCCTCGTGGGCACTGAAGCTTTCTTT